This is a list of T cell receptor beta chains from one sample in a study of beta chain features in type 1 diabetes. Produced via immunoSEQ multiplex PCR; TCRdb's table is partial and in-frame only. This table has over 150,000 clones, about 13% appearing once. What was sequenced was central memory CD4+ T cells from blood. Source of these receptors: a woman in her late teens or twenties in good health. Both conserved end residues are part of each CDR3. The order of the fields is J gene, clone size, CDR3 length, V gene, D gene, CDR3 protein, CDR3 DNA. A D gene is named only where the DNA matches it firmly. Size is omitted from some rows. Given values are once, few, many or a class for expanded clones.

J gene: TRBJ2-7; clone size: .; CDR3 length: 13; V gene: TRBV5-1; D gene: .; CDR3 protein: CASSLRGHYEQYF; CDR3 DNA: TGCGCCAGCAGCTTAAGAGGTCACTACGAGCAGTACTTC
J gene: TRBJ1-3; clone size: .; CDR3 length: 17; V gene: TRBV7-2; D gene: .; CDR3 protein: CASSLSRTAGAGNTIYF; CDR3 DNA: TGTGCCAGCAGCTTATCACGTACGGCAGGGGCTGGAAACACCATATATTTT
J gene: TRBJ2-5; clone size: few; CDR3 length: 13; V gene: TRBV13; D gene: .; CDR3 protein: CASSLRPQETQYF; CDR3 DNA: TGTGCCAGCAGCTTGCGCCCCCAAGAGACCCAGTACTTC
J gene: TRBJ2-7; clone size: few; CDR3 length: 16; V gene: TRBV11-2; D gene: .; CDR3 protein: CASSPIRRLGFYEQYF; CDR3 DNA: TGTGCCAGCAGCCCCATAAGGAGGTTGGGCTTCTACGAGCAGTACTTC
J gene: TRBJ2-1; clone size: few; CDR3 length: 15; V gene: TRBV5-8; D gene: .; CDR3 protein: CASSLAGASRNEQFF; CDR3 DNA: TGTGCCAGCAGCTTGGCCGGCGCTAGTCGGAATGAGCAGTTCTTC
J gene: TRBJ2-4; clone size: once; CDR3 length: 14; V gene: TRBV14; D gene: .; CDR3 protein: CASSMWRDVDIQYF; CDR3 DNA: TGTGCCAGCAGTATGTGGCGGGATGTTGACATTCAGTACTTC
J gene: TRBJ2-1; clone size: .; CDR3 length: 15; V gene: TRBV7-9; D gene: .; CDR3 protein: CASSLARPSYNEQFF; CDR3 DNA: TGTGCCAGCAGCTTAGCCAGGCCCTCCTACAATGAGCAGTTCTTC
J gene: TRBJ2-7; clone size: few; CDR3 length: 14; V gene: TRBV5-6; D gene: .; CDR3 protein: CASSPGLENYEQYF; CDR3 DNA: TGTGCCAGCAGCCCGGGACTGGAAAACTACGAGCAGTACTTC
J gene: TRBJ2-1; clone size: few; CDR3 length: 16; V gene: TRBV11-2; D gene: .; CDR3 protein: CASSSRPPGTHNEQFF; CDR3 DNA: TGTGCCAGCAGCTCCCGCCCCCCTGGGACACACAATGAGCAGTTCTTC
J gene: TRBJ2-3; clone size: few; CDR3 length: 13; V gene: TRBV11-2; D gene: TRBD1; CDR3 protein: CASSFLRQGALYF; CDR3 DNA: TGTGCCAGCAGCTTTCTCCGGCAGGGGGCCTTGTATTTT
J gene: TRBJ2-1; clone size: few; CDR3 length: 13; V gene: TRBV7-9; D gene: .; CDR3 protein: CASSLYGGNEQFF; CDR3 DNA: TGTGCCAGCAGCTTATATGGGGGGAATGAGCAGTTCTTC
J gene: TRBJ2-7; clone size: many; CDR3 length: 15; V gene: TRBV6-5; D gene: .; CDR3 protein: CASSYSFTTPYEQYF; CDR3 DNA: TGTGCCAGCAGTTACTCGTTCACGACTCCCTACGAGCAGTACTTC
J gene: TRBJ2-5; clone size: .; CDR3 length: 13; V gene: TRBV19; D gene: .; CDR3 protein: CASSGGGRETQYF; CDR3 DNA: TGTGCCAGTAGTGGAGGGGGCAGGGAGACCCAGTACTTC
J gene: TRBJ1-1; clone size: few; CDR3 length: 12; V gene: TRBV7-9; D gene: TRBD1; CDR3 protein: CASDRGLDEAFF; CDR3 DNA: TGTGCCAGTGACAGGGGGCTAGATGAAGCTTTCTTT